Only one count was recorded for the clone carrying this TCR beta chain. The data are from a study of cytomegalovirus exposure and HLA in healthy donors. Trimming left V 2 bases short and J 0 bases short, with 11 bases between. This CDR3 has 15 residues. The germline gives CDR1 MDHEN, CDR2 SYDVKM. Produced via immunoSEQ multiplex PCR; TCRdb's table is partial and in-frame only. The sample has roughly 75,000 clones, approximately 95% seen once. This sequence joins TRBV28 and TRBJ2-7; no clear D. The sequencing sample was made of PBMCs. The receptor was isolated from a woman aged 18 to 35 in good health and CMV-seronegative. The CDR3 region has the DNA TGTGCCAGCAGTTTAGCTACAAGGAGCTCCTACGAGCAGTACTTC. It codes for CASSLATRSSYEQYF.